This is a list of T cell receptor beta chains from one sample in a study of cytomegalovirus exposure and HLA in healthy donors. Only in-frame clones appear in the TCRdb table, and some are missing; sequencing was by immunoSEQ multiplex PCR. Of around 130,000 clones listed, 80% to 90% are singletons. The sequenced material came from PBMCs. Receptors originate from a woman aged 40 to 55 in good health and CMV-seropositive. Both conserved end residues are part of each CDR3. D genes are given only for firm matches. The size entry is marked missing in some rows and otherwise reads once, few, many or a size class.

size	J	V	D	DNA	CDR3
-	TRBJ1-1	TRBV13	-	TGTGCCAGCAGCTTGCCACAGGGAGCCCACACTGAAGCTTTCTTT	CASSLPQGAHTEAFF
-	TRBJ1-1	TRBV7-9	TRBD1	TGTGCCAGCAGCCAAAGGACAGGGACTAGCGCTTTCTTT	CASSQRTGTSAFF
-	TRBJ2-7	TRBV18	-	TGTGCCAGCTCACCAGGGGGGGCCCTCCCCCACGAGCAGTACTTC	CASSPGGALPHEQYF
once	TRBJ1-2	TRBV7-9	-	TGTGCCAGCAGCTTAGGTGGGGGGTACTATGGCTACACCTTC	CASSLGGGYYGYTF
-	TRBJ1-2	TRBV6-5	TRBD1	TGTGCCAGCACAAGGACAGGGGGCGCCTATGGCTACACCTTC	CASTRTGGAYGYTF
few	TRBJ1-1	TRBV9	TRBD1	TGTGCCAGCAGCGTTCGAGGGACAGCGAACACTGAAGCTTTCTTT	CASSVRGTANTEAFF
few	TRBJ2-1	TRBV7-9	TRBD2	TGTGCCAGCAGCCGCACTAGCGGGAGCCTGAACAATGAGCAGTTCTTC	CASSRTSGSLNNEQFF
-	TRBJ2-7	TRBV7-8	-	TGTGCCAGCAGCCCAAGGGTTCTCGGACTAAACCCCTACCACGAGCAGTACTTC	CASSPRVLGLNPYHEQYF
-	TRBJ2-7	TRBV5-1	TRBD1	TGCGCCAGCGGCCCGGGACAGGGATCCTACGAGCAGTACTTC	CASGPGQGSYEQYF
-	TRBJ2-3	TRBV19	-	TGTGCCAGTAGTATTTTCGCAGATACGCAGTATTTT	CASSIFADTQYF
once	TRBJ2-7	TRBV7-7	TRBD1	TGTGCTAGCAGCTTAGAGGAGGACAGGTGGTTATACGAGCAGTACTTC	CASSLEEDRWLYEQYF
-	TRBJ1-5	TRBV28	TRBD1	TGTGCCAGCAGTCCGGGGGACAGAGACAATCAGCCCCAGCATTTT	CASSPGDRDNQPQHF
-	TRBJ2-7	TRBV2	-	TGTGCCAGCAGTGAGCAGGGATTCTCCTACGAGCAGTACTTC	CASSEQGFSYEQYF
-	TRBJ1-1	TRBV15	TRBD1	TGTGCCACCCGACAGGGGGCTTGGGACACTGAAGCTTTCTTT	CATRQGAWDTEAFF
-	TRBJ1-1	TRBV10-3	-	TGTGCCATCAGCGGGACACAGAACACTGAAGCTTTCTTT	CAISGTQNTEAFF
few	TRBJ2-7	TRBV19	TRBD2	TGTGCCAGTAGAGCTAGCGGGGGGGCGAACGAGCAGTACTTC	CASRASGGANEQYF
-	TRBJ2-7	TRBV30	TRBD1	TGTGCCTGGAGTCCGGGACAGGGGGAATACGAGCAGTACTTC	CAWSPGQGEYEQYF
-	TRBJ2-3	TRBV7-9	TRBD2	TGTGCCAGCAGCTTAGTTGCGGGAGTCGGGACAGATACGCAGTATTTT	CASSLVAGVGTDTQYF
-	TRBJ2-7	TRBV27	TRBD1	TGTGCCTCCGGACAGGGGGCAGGAGAGCAGTACTTC	CASGQGAGEQYF
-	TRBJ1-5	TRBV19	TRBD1	TGTGCCAGTAGAGCCCCGGGACAGGGGCGTCAAAGGCCCCAGCATTTT	CASRAPGQGRQRPQHF
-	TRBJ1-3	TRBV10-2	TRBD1	TGCGCCAGCAGTGGGGGGACAGGAACTGGAAACACCATATATTTT	CASSGGTGTGNTIYF
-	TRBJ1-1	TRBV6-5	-	TGTGCCAGCAAAAACGGAGCACTGAACACTGAAGCTTTCTTT	CASKNGALNTEAFF
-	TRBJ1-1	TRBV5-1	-	TGCGCCAGCAGTCCTCAGGGCAACCCCATGAACACTGAAGCTTTCTTT	CASSPQGNPMNTEAFF
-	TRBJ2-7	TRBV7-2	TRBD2	TGTGCCAGCAGCTTGACTAGCGGGGACTCCTACGAGCAGTACTTC	CASSLTSGDSYEQYF
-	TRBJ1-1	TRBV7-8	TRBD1	TGTGCCAGCAGCGCCGACAGGGCATCGAACACTGAAGCTTTCTTT	CASSADRASNTEAFF
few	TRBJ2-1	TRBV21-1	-	TGTGCCAGCAGCAAACCTAATCCGAAAAATGAGCAGTTCTTC	CASSKPNPKNEQFF
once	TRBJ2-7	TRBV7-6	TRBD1	TGTGCCAGCAGCTCGCCCGACAGGGGACCCCGCGGCGAGCAGTACTTC	CASSSPDRGPRGEQYF